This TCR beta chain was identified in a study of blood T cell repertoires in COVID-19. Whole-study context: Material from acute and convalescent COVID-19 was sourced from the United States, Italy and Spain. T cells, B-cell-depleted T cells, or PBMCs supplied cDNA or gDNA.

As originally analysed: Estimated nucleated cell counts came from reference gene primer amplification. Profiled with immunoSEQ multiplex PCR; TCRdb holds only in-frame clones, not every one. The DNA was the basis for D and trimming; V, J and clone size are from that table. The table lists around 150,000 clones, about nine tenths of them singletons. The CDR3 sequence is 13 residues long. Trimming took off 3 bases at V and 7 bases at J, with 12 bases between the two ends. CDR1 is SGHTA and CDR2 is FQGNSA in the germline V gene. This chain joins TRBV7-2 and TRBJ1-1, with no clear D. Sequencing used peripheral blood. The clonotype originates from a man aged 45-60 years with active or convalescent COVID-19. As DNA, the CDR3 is TGTGCCAGCAGCTTTGCGACCGGAGGTGAAGCTTTCTTT. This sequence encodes CASSFATGGEAFF.